The 16 T cell receptor beta chains given below trace back to one sample, sequenced in a study of shared clonotypes between healthy human individuals. CD45RO-negative, CCR7-selected cells formed the naive CD8 fraction, which excluded terminally differentiated effector memory CD45RA+ cells. This table comes from immunoSEQ multiplex PCR, and its TCRdb copy is limited to in-frame clones, with some not included. This table holds nearly 2 million clones, over 85% found once. Sequences were obtained from naive CD8+ T cells sorted from blood. The receptors were sampled from a man aged 18 to 35 in good health.

The chain recombines TRBV15 with TRBJ2-2; 9 nucleotides match TRBD1. V shed 3 bases, J shed 6 bases, and the junction held 5 bases outside the gene matches. In germline, CDR1 is LNHNV, CDR2 YYDKDF (reference sequence). CDR3 size: 15 residues. The CDR3 spells CATSSRRTGAGELFF. The CDR3 nucleotides read TGTGCCACCAGCAGCCGTAGGACAGGGGCCGGGGAGCTGTTTTTT.

The chain couples TRBV27 to TRBJ1-2; D remains ambiguous. The CDR3 has 15 residues. The germline gives CDR1 MNHEY, CDR2 SMNVEV (reference sequence). Between the trimmed V and J ends, which lost 4 bases and 0 bases, there was a span of 12 bases. Here the CDR3 DNA reads TGTGCCAGCAGTTCCGGGATCGGCGCTAACTATGGCTACACCTTC. It codes for CASSSGIGANYGYTF.

The V and J genes are TRBV7-9 and TRBJ2-2; the match to TRBD2 covers 8 bases. V lost 1 base to trimming and J lost 6 bases; unmatched junction nucleotides: 1. Germline CDR1 SEHNR, CDR2 FQNEAQ (reference sequence). This CDR3 contains 14 residues. In DNA, the CDR3 is TGTGCCAGCAGCTTAGGGGGACTAGCCGGGGAGCTGTTTTTT. Translating gives CASSLGGLAGELFF.

J is TRBJ1-6 and V is TRBV19; 10 bases map to TRBD1. The CDR3 has 14 amino acids. The germline V gene has CDR1 LNHDA and CDR2 SQIVND (reference sequence). Trimming at V came to 9 bases and at J to 8 bases, leaving 7 bases not matched to a gene. The CDR3, as DNA: TGTGCCAGCCCTCGGGGGACAGGGGATTCACCCCTCCACTTT. Protein: CASPRGTGDSPLHF.

This clone is a singleton in its sample. CDR3 DNA: TGTGCCAGCAGCTTAGTTCCGGAGGGGGCAGATACGCAGTATTTT. Residues: CASSLVPEGADTQYF. J is TRBJ2-3 and V is TRBV11-2; D tentatively reads TRBD1 or TRBD2 (6 bases each). CDR1 is SGHAT and CDR2 is FQNNGV in the germline V gene. Trimming removed 1 base at V and 4 bases at J, with 12 bases between. The CDR3 is 15 residues long.

This clone appeared once. Additional DNA sequences in this sample encode the identical CDR3. The V gene is TRBV10-1, the J gene TRBJ2-2; D may be TRBD2 (6 bases). The germline V and J ends were trimmed by 0 bases and 1 base, with 6 bases remaining between them. This CDR3 is 15 amino acids long. CDR1 is WNHNN and CDR2 is SYGVQD in the germline V gene (reference sequence). This CDR3 reads CASSESGGNTGELFF. As DNA, the CDR3 is TGCGCCAGCAGTGAGTCGGGGGGGAACACCGGGGAGCTGTTTTTT.

This sequence joins TRBV11-2 and TRBJ2-5, with 15 bases lining up with TRBD2. CDR1 SGHAT and CDR2 FQNNGV come from the germline V gene. J was trimmed by 3 bases and V by 5 bases; bases with no gene match: 1. CDR3 length equals 15 residues. The CDR3 sequence is CASSRTSGGEETQYF. The CDR3 bases are TGTGCCAGCAGCCGGACTAGCGGGGGGGAAGAGACCCAGTACTTC.

The chain carries TRBV6-1 and TRBJ2-7; TRBD1 aligns across 8 bases. Germline CDR1 reads MNHNS; CDR2 reads SASEGT. Germline trimming cut 5 bases from V and 2 bases from J; bases unmatched to any gene: 5. The CDR3 has 14 amino acids. The CDR3 region has the DNA TGTGCCAGCAGTAACAGGGGGTCCCCCTACGAGCAGTACTTC. Residues: CASSNRGSPYEQYF.

The chain employs TRBV27 and TRBJ2-2, with D unclear. Germline assignment: CDR1 MNHEY and CDR2 SMNVEV (reference sequence). The CDR3 consists of 13 residues. V dropped 5 bases and J dropped 1 base, with 5 bases sitting between them. The CDR3: CASSAGNTGELFF. The CDR3 bases are TGTGCCAGCAGTGCAGGGAACACCGGGGAGCTGTTTTTT.

Concerning this clone: Additional DNA sequences in this sample encode the identical CDR3. V usage is TRBV5-6 and J usage is TRBJ1-5; D is ambiguous. The CDR3 is made up of 14 amino acids. V lost 0 bases to trimming and J lost 2 bases, with 6 bases between them. Looked up from germline, CDR1 is SGHDT and CDR2 is YYEEEE. Here the CDR3 reads CASSLGLGNQPQHF. The CDR3 bases are TGTGCCAGCAGCTTGGGGTTAGGCAATCAGCCCCAGCATTTT.

The genes are TRBV6-1 and TRBJ2-7; D is possibly TRBD1 (6 bases). The germline V and J ends were trimmed by 1 base and 3 bases, with 16 bases remaining between them. Germline V lookup: CDR1 MNHNS, CDR2 SASEGT. There are 16 residues in the CDR3. CDR3 residues: CASSEGTVLGVYEQYF. The CDR3 nucleotides are TGTGCCAGCAGTGAAGGGACAGTTTTAGGGGTCTACGAGCAGTACTTC.

J is TRBJ2-3 and V is TRBV7-2; D gene uncertain. This CDR3 has 17 amino acids. Trimming shortened V by 1 base and J by 1 base, and 15 bases separated the two germline ends. CDR1 and CDR2 from the germline V gene are SGHTA and FQGNSA. CDR3 region: CASSLGTVNLGTDTQYF. DNA for the CDR3: TGTGCCAGCAGCTTAGGAACGGTAAACCTGGGCACAGATACGCAGTATTTT.

On this clone itself: Germline and junction disagree at one end, which may indicate a read error. The chain joins TRBV5-8 to TRBJ2-7, with TRBD1 as a possible D gene (5 bases). This CDR3 has 13 amino acids. CDR1 is SGHTS, CDR2 YDEGEE, per germline. The CDR3 DNA follows: TGTGCCAGCAGCTTGGGATACAGGCCGGGCACGGACTTC. This encodes CASSLGYRPGTDF.

The V and J genes are TRBV5-1 and TRBJ2-5, with no clear D. V was clipped by 1 base and J by 0 bases, with 13 bases between them. Looked up from germline, CDR1 is SGHRS and CDR2 is YFSETQ. The CDR3 consists of 16 residues. CDR3 protein: CASSLLAYLHQETQYF. The CDR3 DNA sequence: TGCGCCAGCAGCTTGTTAGCCTACCTGCACCAAGAGACCCAGTACTTC.

This chain connects TRBV13 to TRBJ1-3, with a tentative D call TRBD1 (6 bases). The CDR3 length is 18 residues. The germline CDR1 and CDR2 sequences are PRHDT and FYEKMQ (reference sequence). V lost 1 base and J lost 4, with 20 bases in between. CDR3 in DNA: TGTGCCAGCAGCTTAGCTATAGGGGGGCCTGGAGACGGAAACACCATATATTTT. This gives the protein CASSLAIGGPGDGNTIYF.

The chain recombines TRBV2 with TRBJ2-7; 9 nucleotides agree with TRBD1. In germline, CDR1 is SNHLY, CDR2 FYNNEI. V trimming: 4 bases; J trimming: 4 bases; junction bases outside the gene matches: 8. The CDR3 extends over 15 amino acids. CDR3 DNA: TGTGCCAGCAGTGGGTGGACAGGGGATCCGTACGAGCAGTACTTC. It codes for CASSGWTGDPYEQYF.